The text below deals with one T cell receptor beta chain. Its antigen is unidentified. Method: immunoSEQ multiplex PCR; TCRdb's copy keeps in-frame clones and lacks some. The sample holds a few million clones, 92% seen once. The sample comes from a study of shared clonotypes between healthy human individuals. CDR1 and CDR2 from the germline V gene are MDHEN and SYDVKM. The CDR3 runs to 18 residues. J gave up 6 bases and V 4 bases, and 20 bases lay outside the gene matches. Findings and caveats of the study: Generally, naive subsets (rather than memory subsets) showed larger estimated richness.

This chain uses TRBV28 with TRBJ2-7; TRBD1 aligns across 8 bases. Sequenced input: naive CD4+ T cells from PBMCs. Subset: CD45RA+ positively selected. The clonotype was recovered from a man between 18 and 29 years old in good health. Some clones in this sample may be carry-over from other donors' samples. The CDR3 DNA is TGTGCCAGCAGTTCGTCAAAATTCGCCGGGACAGGTCGCGGCGAGCAGTACTTC. As protein: CASSSSKFAGTGRGEQYF.